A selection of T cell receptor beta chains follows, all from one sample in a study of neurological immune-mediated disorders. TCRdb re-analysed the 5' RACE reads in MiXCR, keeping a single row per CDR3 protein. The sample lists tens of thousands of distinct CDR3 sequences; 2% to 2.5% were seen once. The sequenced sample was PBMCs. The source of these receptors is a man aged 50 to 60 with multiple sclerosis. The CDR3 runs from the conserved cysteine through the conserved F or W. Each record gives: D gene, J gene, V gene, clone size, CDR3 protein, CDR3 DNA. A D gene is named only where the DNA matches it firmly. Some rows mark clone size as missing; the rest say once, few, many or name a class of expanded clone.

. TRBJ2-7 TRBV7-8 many CASSTYSGTTLSYEQYF TGTGCCAGCAGCACATACTCCGGGACAACTCTTTCCTACGAGCAGTACTTC
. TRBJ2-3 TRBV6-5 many CASSRDALYTQYF TGTGCCAGCAGCCGTGACGCTTTATATACGCAGTATTTT
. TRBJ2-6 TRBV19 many CASSIQGGSGANVLTF TGTGCCAGTAGTATACAGGGAGGTAGCGGGGCCAACGTCCTGACTTTC
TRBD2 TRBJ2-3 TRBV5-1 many CASRRLAGGASTDTQYF TGCGCCAGCAGAAGACTAGCGGGGGGCGCTAGCACAGATACGCAGTATTTT
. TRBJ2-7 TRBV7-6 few CASSLGAPGLHISSYEQYF TGTGCCAGCAGCTTAGGGGCGCCGGGGCTCCATATAAGCTCCTACGAGCAGTACTTC
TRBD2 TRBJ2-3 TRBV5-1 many CASNPGTRGTSTDTQYF TGCGCCAGCAACCCCGGGACTAGGGGGACTAGCACAGATACGCAGTATTTT
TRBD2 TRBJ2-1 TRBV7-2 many CASSPTSEGWNEQFF TGTGCCAGCAGCCCTACTAGCGAGGGGTGGAATGAGCAGTTCTTC
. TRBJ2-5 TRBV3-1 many CASSLGAVRETQYF TGTGCCAGCAGCCTTGGCGCAGTACGGGAGACCCAGTACTTC
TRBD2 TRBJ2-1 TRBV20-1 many CSARRTSGGEQFF TGCAGTGCTAGACGCACTTCGGGAGGTGAGCAGTTCTTC
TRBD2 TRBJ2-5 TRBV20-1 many CSARDRIAGLGETQYF TGCAGTGCTAGAGACAGGATAGCGGGGCTGGGAGAGACCCAGTACTTC
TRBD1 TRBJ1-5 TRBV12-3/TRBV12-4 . CASSPGQPGGNQPQHF TGTGCCAGCAGTCCTGGACAGCCAGGGGGAAATCAGCCCCAGCATTTT
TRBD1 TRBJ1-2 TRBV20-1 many CSARPRQGVGYGYTF TGCAGTGCTAGGCCTAGACAGGGGGTTGGATATGGCTACACCTTC
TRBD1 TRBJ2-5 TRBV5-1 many CASSSWTGSLETQYF TGCGCCAGCAGTAGTTGGACAGGGTCCTTGGAGACCCAGTACTTC
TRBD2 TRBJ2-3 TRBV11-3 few CASSQGLAGRADTQYF TGTGCCAGCAGCCAAGGACTAGCGGGGAGGGCAGATACGCAGTATTTT
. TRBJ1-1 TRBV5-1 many CASSWVGNTEAFF TGCGCCAGCAGCTGGGTGGGGAACACTGAAGCTTTCTTT
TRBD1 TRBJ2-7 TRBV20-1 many CSALLTTGGMYEQYF TGCAGTGCCCTATTAACGACAGGGGGCATGTACGAGCAGTACTTC
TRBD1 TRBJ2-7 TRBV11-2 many CASNRDRVPYEQYF TGTGCCAGCAACCGGGACAGGGTCCCCTACGAGCAGTACTTC
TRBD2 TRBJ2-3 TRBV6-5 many CASSSPAGGPDTQYF TGTGCCAGCAGTTCCCCGGCGGGGGGGCCAGATACGCAGTATTTT
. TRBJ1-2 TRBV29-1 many CSAGPRDYGYTF TGCAGCGCAGGGCCAAGGGATTATGGCTACACCTTC
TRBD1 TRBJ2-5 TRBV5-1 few CASSSGQAGVETQYF TGCGCCAGCAGCTCCGGACAGGCCGGGGTAGAGACCCAGTACTTC
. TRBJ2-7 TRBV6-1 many CASRQVAGASYEQYF TGTGCCAGCAGGCAGGTGGCAGGGGCCTCCTACGAGCAGTACTTC
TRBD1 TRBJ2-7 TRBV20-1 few CSARVSDRGSYEQYF TGCAGTGCTAGGGTTTCGGACAGGGGGTCCTACGAGCAGTACTTC
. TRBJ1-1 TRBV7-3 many CASSPLVQGEAFF TGTGCCAGCAGCCCGCTCGTCCAGGGTGAAGCTTTCTTT
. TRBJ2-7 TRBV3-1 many CASSQEGPYYEQYF TGTGCCAGCAGCCAAGAGGGTCCTTATTACGAGCAGTACTTC
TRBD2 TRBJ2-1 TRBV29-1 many CSVARLAGGDNEQFF TGCAGCGTTGCAAGACTAGCGGGGGGGGACAATGAGCAGTTCTTC
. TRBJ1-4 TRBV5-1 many CASSLDSFNEKLFF TGCGCCAGCAGCCTAGACAGTTTTAATGAAAAACTGTTTTTT
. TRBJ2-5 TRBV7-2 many CASSSQGMRETQYF TGTGCCAGCAGCTCACAGGGAATGCGGGAGACCCAGTACTTC
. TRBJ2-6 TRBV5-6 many CASSLGYSGANVLTF TGTGCCAGCAGCTTGGGTTACTCTGGGGCCAACGTCCTGACTTTC
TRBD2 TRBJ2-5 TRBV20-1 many CSGREGGPGETQYF TGCAGTGGTCGGGAGGGGGGGCCGGGAGAGACCCAGTACTTC
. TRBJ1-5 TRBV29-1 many CSVSPDGNQPQHF TGCAGCGTGAGCCCAGACGGCAATCAGCCCCAGCATTTT
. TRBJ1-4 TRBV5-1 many CASSRGGGGEKLFF TGCGCCAGCAGCCGTGGTGGGGGCGGCGAAAAACTGTTTTTT
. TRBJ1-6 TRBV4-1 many CASSQDIRGPWPLHF TGCGCCAGCAGCCAAGATATTCGGGGGCCTTGGCCCCTCCACTTT
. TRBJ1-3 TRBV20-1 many CSARVGSGNTIYF TGCAGTGCTAGAGTAGGTTCTGGAAACACCATATATTTT
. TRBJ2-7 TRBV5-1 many CASSLAVTATPSYEQYF TGCGCCAGCAGCTTGGCCGTCACGGCAACCCCCTCCTACGAGCAGTACTTC
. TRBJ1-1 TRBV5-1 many CASSLDGGAPTEAFF TGCGCCAGCAGCTTGGATGGGGGAGCACCCACTGAAGCTTTCTTT
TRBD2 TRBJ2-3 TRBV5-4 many CASSLRLAGGITDTQYF TGTGCCAGCAGCCTTAGACTAGCGGGGGGGATCACAGATACGCAGTATTTT
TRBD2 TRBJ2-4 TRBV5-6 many CASSPSWGRANIQYF TGTGCCAGCAGCCCGAGTTGGGGGAGGGCGAACATTCAGTACTTC
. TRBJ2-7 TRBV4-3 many CASSQVVGAAYEQYF TGCGCCAGCAGCCAAGTTGTGGGGGCTGCCTACGAGCAGTACTTC
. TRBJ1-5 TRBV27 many CASSLYSSNQPQHF TGTGCCAGCAGTCTATACAGTAGCAATCAGCCCCAGCATTTT
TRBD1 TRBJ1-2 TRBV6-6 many CASSYPPRDRGEYGYTF TGTGCCAGCAGTTACCCTCCGAGGGACAGGGGAGAATATGGCTACACCTTC
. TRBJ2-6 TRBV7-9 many CASSSRSGANVLTF TGTGCCAGCAGCTCCCGATCTGGGGCCAACGTCCTGACTTTC